The 22 T cell receptor beta chains below come from one sample, sequenced in a study of T cells in Graves' hyperthyroidism and ophthalmopathy. TCR beta CDR3 regions were amplified from RNA transcripts. First-round RT-PCR targeting the TCR CDR3 was performed with the HTBI primer set. TCRdb re-analysed the multiplex PCR reads in MiXCR, keeping a single row per CDR3 protein. The sample holds hundreds of thousands of distinct CDR3 sequences; less than 15% are singletons and the top ten take around 9.2%. Sample: blood. The receptors come from a woman between 18 and 29 years old with Graves' hyperthyroidism.

This clonotype was counted between two and nine times. CDR3 in amino acids: CASSPPGTPYEQYF. The CDR3 DNA sequence: TGTGCCAGCTCACCCCCGGGAACCCCCTACGAGCAGTACTTC. The chain couples TRBV18 to TRBJ2-7; the D gene is possibly TRBD2 (5 bases). The CDR3 covers 14 residues. Trimming cost V 3 bases and J 2 bases, with 11 bases left between them. The germline gives CDR1 KGHSH, CDR2 LQKENI.

The chain has TRBV28 and TRBJ1-4; TRBD1 agrees at 9 bases. Germline V gene data show CDR1 as MDHEN and CDR2 as SYDVKM. Germline trimming cut 5 bases from V and 8 bases from J; bases unmatched to any gene: 3. CDR3 length: 13 amino acids. CDR3 in DNA: TGTGCCAGCAGTGGACAGGGGAAGGAAAAACTGTTTTTT. Translated: CASSGQGKEKLFF.

As regards this clonotype: The DNA is omitted, as the CDR3 cannot be located on it reliably, and the CDR3 follows TCRdb's listing. This CDR3 is CASSFYICSAIYPSYEQYF. V usage is TRBV7-2 and J usage is TRBJ2-7. In germline, CDR1 is SGHTA, CDR2 FQGNSA. The CDR3 is made up of 19 amino acids, end residues included.

The rearrangement uses TRBV19 and TRBJ1-6; D gene ambiguous. The V gene lost 7 bases and the J gene lost 5 bases, with 9 bases spanning the gap. CDR1 and CDR2 (germline): LNHDA, SQIVND (reference sequence). This CDR3 has 13 amino acids. The CDR3 region has the DNA TGTGCCAGTACCCCGGAGCATAATTCACCCCTCCACTTT. This sequence encodes CASTPEHNSPLHF.

The gene calls are TRBV4-3 and TRBJ1-1; TRBD1 matches at 11 bases. Germline V gives CDR1 LGHNA, CDR2 YSLEER. J was trimmed by 3 bases and V by 4 bases; bases with no gene match: 4. The CDR3 totals 15 residues. CDR3 protein: CASSRGQGADTEAFF. Written as DNA, the CDR3 is TGCGCCAGCAGCCGAGGACAGGGGGCAGACACTGAAGCTTTCTTT.

There are a few counts of this clonotype. This chain links TRBV20-1 with TRBJ1-1; TRBD1 might be the D (5 bases). The germline V gene has CDR1 DFQATT and CDR2 SNEGSKA (reference sequence). The ends were cut back, 0 bases at V and 2 bases at J, with 13 bases in the middle. The CDR3 is made up of 15 amino acids. CDR3 residues: CSARDVRQLNTEAFF. The CDR3 DNA reads TGCAGTGCTAGAGATGTGCGACAGTTAAACACTGAAGCTTTCTTT.

The chain links TRBV6-2 or TRBV6-3 to TRBJ2-7, with D maybe TRBD1 (6 bases). Germline assignment: CDR1 MNHEY and CDR2 SVGEGT. V lost 0 bases and J lost 2, with 14 bases in between. This CDR3 region has 16 residues. The CDR3 loop is CASSYSKMGAAYEQYF. In nucleotides, the CDR3 is TGTGCCAGCAGTTACTCGAAAATGGGGGCTGCCTACGAGCAGTACTTC.

The chain employs TRBV7-2 and TRBJ2-7, with D perhaps TRBD2 (5 bases). Trimming cost V 4 bases and J 7 bases, with 20 bases left between them. Looked up from germline, CDR1 is SGHTA and CDR2 is FQGNSA. The CDR3 totals 15 residues. DNA of the CDR3: TGTGCCAGCAGCTCTGATGTGGGCCCTGACTATGAGCAGTACTTC. As protein: CASSSDVGPDYEQYF.

The DNA for the CDR3 is TGTGCCAGCAGCCGAGGACAGAGCTATGGCTACACCTTC. Translated, it gives CASSRGQSYGYTF. The chain has TRBV14 and TRBJ1-2; the D gene is possibly TRBD1 (6 bases). Trimming took off 4 bases at V and 4 bases at J, with 10 bases between the two ends. This CDR3 is 13 amino acids long. Germline V gene lookup returns CDR1 SGHDN and CDR2 FVKESK. Using reference TRBV14 and TRBJ1-2 for the parts outside the CDR3, the full variable domain is EAGVTQFPSHSVIEKGQTVTLRCDPISGHDNLYWYRRVMGKEIKFLLHFVKESKQDESGMPNNRFLAERTGGTYSTLKVQPAELEDSGVYFCASSRGQSYGYTFGSGTRLTVV.

The sample holds many counts of this clonotype. This sequence joins TRBV11-2 and TRBJ2-7; maybe TRBD2 (6 bases). The germline CDR1 and CDR2 sequences are SGHAT and FQNNGV. V lost 1 base to trimming and J lost 2 bases, with 15 bases between them. The CDR3 runs to 16 residues. The CDR3 loop is CASSLGGGFLPYEQYF. The DNA of the CDR3 is TGTGCCAGCAGCTTAGGAGGAGGGTTTTTGCCCTACGAGCAGTACTTC.

This clonotype was recorded at least ten times. The chain combines TRBV3-1 with TRBJ1-2; 8 bases fit TRBD1. Germline values: CDR1 LGHDT, CDR2 YNNKEL (reference sequence). Trimming at V came to 6 bases and at J to 4 bases, leaving 7 bases not matched to a gene. This CDR3 region has 14 residues. CDR3 DNA sequence: TGTGCCAGCAGTCAGGACAGGGTTGGCTATGGCTACACCTTC. Translated: CASSQDRVGYGYTF.

This clonotype has at least ten counts. V is TRBV12-3 or TRBV12-4 and J is TRBJ2-7, with 7 bases aligning to TRBD1. CDR3 size: 14 residues. The V and J ends lost 5 bases and 4 bases, in that order; junction bases with no gene match: 8. The CDR3 region is CASSRTGVSYEQYF. For the CDR3, the DNA is TGTGCCAGCAGTCGGACAGGAGTCTCATACGAGCAGTACTTC.

This clonotype was seen ten or more times. The chain has TRBV20-1 and TRBJ1-1, with unresolved D. CDR3 length: 13 residues. CDR1 and CDR2 (germline): DFQATT, SNEGSKA (reference sequence). Trimming left V 2 bases short and J 1 base short, with 8 bases between. The CDR3 loop reads CSARSPENTEAFF. CDR3 coding DNA: TGCAGTGCTAGATCCCCTGAGAACACTGAAGCTTTCTTT.

The sample holds many counts of this clonotype. The CDR3 sequence: CSARDLILETQYF. DNA for the CDR3: TGCAGTGCTAGAGATTTAATTCTGGAGACCCAGTACTTC. This chain links TRBV20-1 with TRBJ2-5, with no clear D. Germline V gene sequence: CDR1 DFQATT, CDR2 SNEGSKA (reference sequence). The CDR3 sequence is 13 residues long. V dropped 0 bases and J dropped 5 bases, with 10 bases sitting between them.

The chain combines TRBV20-1 with TRBJ2-2, with 8 nucleotides matching TRBD1. The V gene end was trimmed by 1 base and the J gene end by 5 bases; junction bases not matched to a gene: 6. This CDR3 has 15 residues. Germline CDR1 DFQATT, CDR2 SNEGSKA (reference sequence). CDR3 protein: CSARGRTGQTGELFF. CDR3 coding DNA: TGCAGTGCTAGAGGACGGACAGGGCAGACCGGGGAGCTGTTTTTT.

This clonotype has a count of ten or more. The J gene is TRBJ1-3, the V gene TRBV28; D is unresolved. The germline V gene encodes CDR1 MDHEN and CDR2 SYDVKM. V was shortened by 7 bases and J by 5 bases, with 12 bases between the two germline ends. The CDR3 runs 13 residues. Written as DNA, the CDR3 is TGTGCCAGCATGCTTGACGTTAGAAACACCATATATTTT. Its protein product is CASMLDVRNTIYF.

The chain is built from TRBV5-1 and TRBJ2-7, with D unclear. Trimming removed 2 bases from V and 2 bases from J, with 8 bases in between. Germline-derived CDR1 and CDR2 are SGHRS and YFSETQ. The CDR3 runs 13 residues. CDR3 in amino acids: CASSFGQPYEQYF. The CDR3 nucleotides read TGCGCCAGCAGCTTCGGGCAGCCCTACGAGCAGTACTTC.

The sample holds many counts of this clonotype. The chain couples TRBV7-2 to TRBJ1-5; 9 nucleotides align to TRBD1. From germline, CDR1 is SGHTA and CDR2 FQGNSA. J gave up 4 bases and V 5 bases, and 6 bases lay outside the gene matches. CDR3 length: 15 amino acids. The CDR3 DNA reads TGTGCCAGCAGCCCCCTGACAGGGGGGAATCAGCCCCAGCATTTT. This translates into CASSPLTGGNQPQHF.

This clonotype was observed at least ten times. The V and J genes are TRBV2 and TRBJ2-7; D ambiguous. V gave up 8 bases and J gave up 4 bases, with 12 bases separating them. The CDR3 spans 12 residues. Germline loops: CDR1 SNHLY, CDR2 FYNNEI. The CDR3 loop is CASGRDGYEQYF. DNA for the CDR3: TGTGCCAGCGGCCGAGACGGGTACGAGCAGTACTTC.

This clonotype occurred many times. The V gene is TRBV7-8, the J gene TRBJ2-7; the D gene is possibly TRBD1 (5 bases). CDR1 and CDR2 from the germline V gene are SGHVS and FQNEAQ. The V end lost 2 bases, the J end lost 3 bases, and 14 bases lay between the germline ends. The length of the CDR3 is 15 residues. The CDR3 coding sequence is TGTGCCAGCAGCTTATTCCAGGGCCTCTTCTACGAGCAGTACTTC. It encodes CASSLFQGLFYEQYF.

This clonotype came up many times. The V gene is TRBV4-3, the J gene TRBJ2-7, with D tentatively TRBD1 (6 bases). CDR3 size: 16 residues. Deletions cut 0 bases from V and 5 bases from J, with 17 bases between. The germline V gene has CDR1 LGHNA and CDR2 YSLEER. The CDR3 DNA sequence: TGCGCCAGCAGCCAAGACGTAGGAAGGGGGTTCAACGAGCAGTACTTC. This translates into CASSQDVGRGFNEQYF.

This clonotype was recorded a few times. The gene calls are TRBV6-1 and TRBJ2-2; D gene unclear. Germline CDR1 is MNHNS and CDR2 is SASEGT. The CDR3 is made up of 15 amino acids. Trimming removed 6 bases from V and 4 bases from J, with 15 bases in between. The CDR3 DNA is TGTGCCAGCAGCCCTAGGGCACAGCCCACCGGGGAGCTGTTTTTT. Its translation: CASSPRAQPTGELFF.